The 8 T cell receptor beta chains below all came from one sample that was sequenced in a study of T cell repertoires in cytomegalovirus infection. One entry per CDR3 protein results from TCRdb running MiXCR on the reads. This sample has roughly 920,000 distinct CDR3 sequences; about a third occur once, and the top ten carry over 12%. The antigens for these receptors are not known. Sequencing used cultured CD8+ T cells from PBMCs, obtained from culture after CMV antigen stimulation. The receptors derive from a human donor in good health (CMV status not recorded). Some clones in this sample may be carry-over from other donors' samples.

This clonotype was picked up a small number of times. CDR3 sequence (DNA): TGTGCCAGCAGCCAAGGCGTCCACCTCTCCTACAATGAGCAGTTCTTC. Translating it yields CASSQGVHLSYNEQFF. This chain uses TRBV3-1 with TRBJ2-1, with D unclear. From germline, CDR1 is LGHDT and CDR2 YNNKEL (reference sequence). The CDR3 spans 16 residues. V was pared by 1 base and J by 0 bases, with 10 bases between.

This clonotype has just a few counts. CDR3 amino acids: CASSLGRDRDKGYGYTF. The CDR3 DNA follows: TGTGCCAGCAGCTTGGGCCGGGACAGGGACAAGGGATATGGCTACACCTTC. This chain joins TRBV5-4 and TRBJ1-2, with 9 bases that match TRBD1. The CDR3 length is 17 residues. Trimming at V came to 0 bases and at J to 5 bases, leaving 11 bases not matched to a gene. Per germline, CDR1 SGHNT and CDR2 YYREEE (reference sequence).

This clonotype was counted at least ten times. The V and J genes are TRBV7-9 and TRBJ2-3; 7 bases are shared with TRBD2. The germline V gene has CDR1 SEHNR and CDR2 FQNEAQ (reference sequence). V trimming: 4 bases; J trimming: 2 bases; junction bases outside the gene matches: 15. CDR3 length equals 18 residues. CDR3 DNA sequence: TGTGCCAGCAGCTACAGGCCTGGGACTAAGCGGGTCACAGATACGCAGTATTTT. Encoded protein: CASSYRPGTKRVTDTQYF.

J is TRBJ1-1 and V is TRBV15, with D hard to call. The germline CDR1 and CDR2 sequences are LNHNV and YYDKDF (reference sequence). Deletions cut 0 bases from V and 2 bases from J, with 10 bases between. There are 15 residues in the CDR3. The CDR3: CATSRDRTANTEAFF. The CDR3 DNA sequence: TGTGCCACCAGCAGAGATCGGACGGCTAACACTGAAGCTTTCTTT. The whole variable domain, remainder taken from reference TRBV15 and TRBJ1-1, is DAMVIQNPRYQVTQFGKPVTLSCSQTLNHNVMYWYQQKSSQAPKLLFHYYDKDFNNEADTPDNFQSRRPNTSFCFLDIRSPGLGDTAMYLCATSRDRTANTEAFFGQGTRLTVV.

The J gene is TRBJ1-4, the V gene TRBV12-3 or TRBV12-4; TRBD1 is a possible D gene (6 bases). V was cut by 2 bases and J by 7 bases, with 17 bases left in between. CDR3 size: 16 residues. The CDR3 spells CASSLRSGAPLEKLFF. In DNA form, the CDR3 reads TGTGCCAGCAGTTTACGGTCAGGGGCCCCCCTTGAAAAACTGTTTTTT.

This clonotype was recorded many times. The chain joins TRBV12-3 or TRBV12-4 to TRBJ1-2; 11 bases line up with TRBD1. Trimming at V came to 5 bases and at J to 8 bases, leaving 16 bases not matched to a gene. CDR3 length equals 17 residues. CDR3 amino acids: CASSTGTGGPDVGGYTF. CDR3 nucleotides: TGTGCCAGCAGTACCGGGACAGGGGGGCCCGATGTTGGCGGCTACACCTTC.

Worth noting for this clonotype: A read error may account for a junction end that differs from germline. In DNA form, the CDR3 reads TGTGCCAGCAGTCTATCGGGACAGAACACTGAAGCTTTCTTT. Amino acid sequence: CASSLSGQNTEAFF. The V gene is TRBV27, the J gene TRBJ1-1; maybe TRBD1 (6 bases). CDR1 MNHEY and CDR2 SMNVEV come from the germline V gene (reference sequence). This CDR3 is 14 amino acids long.

This clonotype was seen only a few times. CDR3 DNA sequence: TGTGCCAGCAGTTTATACCGACTAAGGACAGCTGACAATGAGCAGTTCTTC. Its protein product is CASSLYRLRTADNEQFF. The chain has TRBV27 and TRBJ2-1; TRBD1 is a possible D gene (6 bases). V gave up 1 base and J gave up 5 bases, with 18 bases separating them. CDR1 MNHEY and CDR2 SMNVEV come from the germline V gene (reference sequence). CDR3 length: 17 residues.